This note documents a single T cell receptor (beta chain) sequence. Its antigen is not known. Looked up from germline, CDR1 is SGHTA and CDR2 is FQGTGA. V lost 6 bases and J lost 5, with 28 bases in between. This CDR3 has 18 residues. These data originate in a study of T cells in localized non-small cell lung cancer. Sequencing was performed with immunoSEQ multiplex PCR; in TCRdb, only in-frame clones are kept and a portion is missing. The data contain just under 80,000 clones, 80% of them singletons. Study-level results: The greatest T cell clonality was found in uninvolved adjacent lung (higher than in tumor). A raised T cell density in blood coincided with lengthier overall survival. Appearing in adjacent lung were a median approximately 60 of the top 100 tumor clones.

The J gene is TRBJ2-5, the V gene TRBV7-3; the D is unclear. The receptor was derived from a female donor aged 60 or older with stage I lung adenocarcinoma. This specimen was peripheral blood, taken before any cancer treatment. CDR3 DNA sequence: TGTGCCAGCAGGCGCTTGACTCCCTGGTCCCCCGGCTTGGAGACCCAGTACTTC. Translated: CASRRLTPWSPGLETQYF. Combining the CDR3 with reference TRBV7-3 and TRBJ2-5 gives the whole variable domain GAGVSQTPSNKVTEKGKYVELRCDPISGHTALYWYRQSLGQGPEFLIYFQGTGAADDSGLPNDRFFAVRPEGSVSTLKIQRTERGDSAVYLCASRRLTPWSPGLETQYFGPGTRLLVL.